The 7 T cell receptor beta chains listed next were all sequenced from one sample in a study of shared clonotypes between healthy human individuals. Here immunoSEQ multiplex PCR was the method, and the copy in TCRdb shows in-frame clones only, minus some. The sample shows 500,000 to 550,000 clones, 95% to 97% of them seen only once. Material: naive CD4+ T cells sorted from blood. Specified subset: CD45RA+ positively selected. The receptors were gathered from a woman aged 30 to 39 in good health.

V gene TRBV7-6 combines with J gene TRBJ1-1; weak D call: TRBD1 (6 bases). V was shortened by 6 bases and J by 11 bases, with 22 bases between the two germline ends. Germline V lookup: CDR1 SGHVS, CDR2 FNYEAQ. The CDR3 is made up of 14 amino acids. This chain's CDR3 is CASSKSGQTDEAFF. The CDR3 DNA follows: TGTGCCAGCAGTAAATCGGGACAAACCGACGAGGCTTTCTTT.

The chain has TRBV27 and TRBJ2-7, with 10 positions matching TRBD2. Germline CDR1 reads MNHEY; CDR2 reads SMNVEV (reference sequence). V lost 8 bases, J lost 1 base, and 26 bases stayed unmatched. This CDR3 has 21 residues. The CDR3 loop is CASGPPHPPGGLAGESYEQYF. The CDR3 DNA reads TGTGCCAGCGGTCCCCCGCATCCCCCCGGCGGGCTAGCGGGGGAGTCCTACGAGCAGTACTTC.

The table lists this clone with a count of one. The chain recombines TRBV15 with TRBJ2-3; D gene ambiguous. Looked up from germline, CDR1 is LNHNV and CDR2 is YYDKDF (reference sequence). V lost 5 bases to trimming and J lost 4 bases, with 19 bases between them. The CDR3 extends over 16 amino acids. The CDR3 DNA reads as TGTGCCACCAGCGACGTACTTCGAATAGGGCCAGATACGCAGTATTTT. Translating it yields CATSDVLRIGPDTQYF.

The V call is TRBV5-1, the J call TRBJ1-1, with 7 bases identical to TRBD1. Germline-derived CDR1 and CDR2 are SGHRS and YFSETQ. The CDR3 runs 13 residues. V lost 4 bases and J lost 2; bases outside the gene matches: 2. In DNA, the CDR3 is TGCGCCAGCAGCCGGGACAGCAACACTGAAGCTTTCTTT. It is translated as CASSRDSNTEAFF.

This chain uses TRBV7-9 with TRBJ2-1; a possible D gene is TRBD1 (6 bases). Germline V gives CDR1 SEHNR, CDR2 FQNEAQ (reference sequence). Trimming stripped 4 bases from V and 0 bases from J, with 13 bases between. This CDR3 region has 16 residues. CDR3 nucleotide sequence: TGTGCCAGCAGCTCCCCAGGGGCCAGCTCCTACAATGAGCAGTTCTTC. Protein product: CASSSPGASSYNEQFF.

This rearrangement joins TRBV4-2 to TRBJ1-4; the D gene is possibly TRBD1 (5 bases). Trimming took 0 bases from V and 7 from J, leaving 27 bases between them. The CDR3 is 20 amino acids. Per germline, CDR1 LGHNA and CDR2 YNFKEQ. The CDR3, as DNA: TGTGCCAGCAGCCAAGATGGAGGAGTCGTATCAGGGAAGTTAACTGAAAAACTGTTTTTT. Amino acids: CASSQDGGVVSGKLTEKLFF.

The table lists this clone with a count of one. CDR3 DNA: TGTGCCGCGGGTCCGGCAGGGACTGTCTACGAGCAGTACTTC. It encodes CAAGPAGTVYEQYF. The chain couples TRBV25-1 to TRBJ2-7; D might be TRBD2 (6 bases). V shed 11 bases and J shed 3 bases, with 20 bases lying between them. The germline CDR1 and CDR2 sequences are MGHDK and SYGVNS. The CDR3 has 14 residues.